Listed here are 27 T cell receptor beta chains from one sample, sequenced in a study of T cell responses to AZD1222 COVID-19 vaccine. Using immunoSEQ multiplex PCR, the repertoire was profiled, and TCRdb retains in-frame clones only, with some absent. This table has roughly 100,000 clones, about 90% appearing once. The source material was peripheral blood, sampled on day 0 of AZD1222 vaccination. These receptors originate from an adult in good health.

V gene TRBV23-1 combines with J gene TRBJ1-5; 10 nucleotides align to TRBD1. TRBV23-1 is sorted into the ORF group, with uncertain function. J was trimmed by 2 bases and V by 9 bases; bases with no gene match: 10. This CDR3 region has 16 residues. The CDR3 nucleotides read TGCGCCAGGCCGGGACAGGGGCTTTCGTGCAATCAGCCCCAGCATTTT. It codes for CARPGQGLSCNQPQHF.

The V gene is TRBV5-1, the J gene TRBJ2-7; 9 bases match TRBD2. This CDR3 has 14 amino acids. Germline lookup yields CDR1 SGHRS and CDR2 YFSETQ. J gave up 5 bases and V 3 bases, and 6 bases lay outside the gene matches. DNA of the CDR3: TGCGCCAGCAGCTATAGCGGGAGTGTTGACGAGCAGTACTTC. Translating gives CASSYSGSVDEQYF.

For the CDR3, the DNA is TGTGCCAGCAGCCAATTGAACACTGAAGCTTTCTTT. It translates to CASSQLNTEAFF. The rearrangement joins TRBV7-9 to TRBJ1-1; D gene uncertain. Germline CDR1 and CDR2: SEHNR and FQNEAQ (reference sequence). Deletions cut 5 bases from V and 0 bases from J, with 4 bases between. The CDR3 is 12 residues long. The whole variable domain, remainder taken from reference TRBV7-9 and TRBJ1-1, is DTGVSQNPRHKITKRGQNVTFRCDPISEHNRLYWYRQTLGQGPEFLTYFQNEAQLEKSRLLSDRFSAERPKGSFSTLEIQRTEQGDSAMYLCASSQLNTEAFFGQGTRLTVV.

The J gene is TRBJ1-1, the V gene TRBV10-3, with 11 bases identical to TRBD1. CDR3 length: 15 residues. V was clipped by 6 bases and J by 3 bases; unmatched bases: 6. The germline CDR1 and CDR2 sequences are ENHRY and SYGVKD. CDR3 DNA: TGTGCCATCAGGGCGGGGGACAGGGGGGACACTGAAGCTTTCTTT. Translating it yields CAIRAGDRGDTEAFF.

The V call is TRBV29-1, the J call TRBJ1-5; 8 bases align to TRBD1. The germline gives CDR1 SQVTM, CDR2 ANQGSEA. This CDR3 has 13 residues. J was trimmed by 6 bases and V by 6 bases; bases with no gene match: 7. CDR3 residues: CSVAGGRSQPQHF. The CDR3 region has the DNA TGCAGCGTCGCAGGGGGCCGCAGTCAGCCCCAGCATTTT.

The chain employs TRBV11-2 and TRBJ1-2; D not certain. With 1 base removed from V and 4 bases from J, the gap between germline ends came to 7 bases. Germline V gene lookup returns CDR1 SGHAT and CDR2 FQNNGV. The CDR3 sequence is 13 residues long. The chain's CDR3 is CASSLGLLYGYTF. CDR3 bases: TGTGCCAGCAGCTTAGGACTGCTCTATGGCTACACCTTC. Variable domain in full (rest from reference TRBV11-2 and TRBJ1-2): EAGVAQSPRYKIIEKRQSVAFWCNPISGHATLYWYQQILGQGPKLLIQFQNNGVVDDSQLPKDRFSAERLKGVDSTLKIQPAKLEDSAVYLCASSLGLLYGYTFGSGTRLTVV.

The chain combines TRBV5-1 with TRBJ2-7; no clear D. The V end was cut by 4 bases, the J end by 6 bases, with 17 bases between. The CDR3 spans 14 residues. Germline CDR1 and CDR2: SGHRS and YFSETQ. CDR3 sequence (DNA): TGCGCCAGCAGCATTGACGTCTCTCCGCTCGAGCAGTACTTC. Its protein product is CASSIDVSPLEQYF.

This clone has more than one count but fewer than ten. The same CDR3 also results from other DNA sequences found in this sample. V is TRBV28 and J is TRBJ1-6; TRBD1 matches at 9 bases. Germline V gene lookup returns CDR1 MDHEN and CDR2 SYDVKM. The CDR3 totals 16 residues. V was pared by 5 bases and J by 1 base, with 3 bases of the junction left unmatched. Here the CDR3 reads CASSAGTGSYNSPLHF. DNA for the CDR3: TGTGCCAGCAGTGCCGGGACAGGGTCCTATAATTCACCCCTCCACTTT.

The chain uses TRBV27 and TRBJ2-2; 11 bases map to TRBD2. Germline CDR1 reads MNHEY; CDR2 reads SMNVEV (reference sequence). V shed 4 bases and J 3 bases; nucleotides not matched to a gene: 4. This CDR3 comprises 16 residues. The CDR3 DNA sequence: TGTGCCAGCAGTTCCCATAGCGGGAGGGACACCGGGGAGCTGTTTTTT. Translation gives CASSSHSGRDTGELFF.

The chain is built from TRBV28 and TRBJ1-5; maybe TRBD1 (5 bases). V was cut by 3 bases and J by 3 bases, with 12 bases left in between. CDR1 and CDR2 (germline): MDHEN, SYDVKM. This CDR3 is built from 15 residues. CDR3 DNA sequence: TGTGCCAGCAGTTTGGGCAGGGACGACAATCAGCCCCAGCATTTT. Translated: CASSLGRDDNQPQHF.

This clone came up once. This chain links TRBV9 with TRBJ2-2; 7 nucleotides line up with TRBD1. CDR1 is SGDLS, CDR2 YYNGEE, per germline. This CDR3 has 16 amino acids. The V gene end was trimmed by 3 bases and the J gene end by 4 bases; junction bases not matched to a gene: 9. As DNA, the CDR3 is TGTGCCAGCAGCGGTTTAGGGGACAGATTCACCGGGGAGCTGTTTTTT. It translates to CASSGLGDRFTGELFF.

The chain combines TRBV28 with TRBJ1-5, with 7 bases fitting TRBD1. Losses at the gene ends were 5 bases for V and 4 bases for J; bases not matched to a gene: 8. CDR3 length equals 15 residues. Germline V gives CDR1 MDHEN, CDR2 SYDVKM. The CDR3 nucleotides read TGTGCCAGCAGTACAGGGGAGGGGCGAAATCAGCCCCAGCATTTT. Its translation: CASSTGEGRNQPQHF.

J is TRBJ2-5 and V is TRBV3-1 (or the pseudogene TRBV3-2); 12 nucleotides agree with TRBD2. Trimming removed 4 bases from V and 5 bases from J; junction bases left unmatched: 8. The germline V gene has CDR1 LGHDT and CDR2 YNNKEL (reference sequence). CDR3 length: 16 amino acids. CDR3 loop: CASSLLTSGSLETQYF. The CDR3 DNA follows: TGTGCCAGCAGCCTACTGACTAGCGGGAGTCTTGAGACCCAGTACTTC.

The CDR3 spells CASTLGGKTYEQYF. CDR3 DNA: TGTGCCAGCACCCTTGGGGGGAAAACCTACGAGCAGTACTTC. The chain recombines TRBV28 with TRBJ2-7; D is perhaps TRBD2 (6 bases). The germline V and J ends were trimmed by 7 bases and 2 bases, with 15 bases remaining between them. Germline CDR1 and CDR2: MDHEN and SYDVKM. This CDR3 has 14 amino acids.

Worth noting for this clone: The identical CDR3 is also encoded by other nucleotide sequences in the sample. The rearrangement joins TRBV24-1 to TRBJ1-5, with TRBD1 matching over 7 bases. The CDR3 covers 13 residues. Germline loops: CDR1 KGHDR, CDR2 SFDVKD. V shed 4 bases, J shed 5 bases, and the junction held 1 base outside the gene matches. The CDR3 DNA reads as TGTGCCACCAGTGACAGGGGGGATCAGCCCCAGCATTTT. Translation gives CATSDRGDQPQHF.

This rearrangement joins TRBV6-5 to TRBJ2-7; 7 positions agree with TRBD2. CDR1 is MNHEY, CDR2 SVGAGI, per germline. This CDR3 region has 15 residues. V lost 2 bases, J lost 1 base, and 5 bases stayed unmatched. The CDR3 sequence: CASSYVASGSYEQYF. CDR3 nucleotide sequence: TGTGCCAGCAGTTACGTGGCTAGCGGATCCTACGAGCAGTACTTC.

The chain links TRBV27 to TRBJ2-5; D is undetermined. Germline V gene data show CDR1 as MNHEY and CDR2 as SMNVEV (reference sequence). Deletions cut 0 bases from V and 7 bases from J, with 15 bases between. The CDR3 is made up of 15 amino acids. The CDR3 sequence is CASSLSGDLLTTQYF. CDR3 coding DNA: TGTGCCAGCAGTTTATCTGGGGATCTCCTAACGACCCAGTACTTC.

V gene TRBV19 combines with J gene TRBJ1-5; the D gene is possibly TRBD1 (5 bases). V was pared by 3 bases and J by 6 bases, with 9 bases between. Germline CDR1 reads LNHDA; CDR2 reads SQIVND (reference sequence). The CDR3 runs 13 residues. The CDR3 sequence is CASSIQGVQPQHF. The DNA for the CDR3 is TGTGCCAGTAGTATTCAGGGTGTTCAGCCCCAGCATTTT. The variable domain in full, with the rest retrieved from reference TRBV19 and TRBJ1-5, is DGGITQSPKYLFRKEGQNVTLSCEQNLNHDAMYWYRQDPGQGLRLIYYSQIVNDFQKGDIAEGYSVSREKKESFPLTVTSAQKNPTAFYLCASSIQGVQPQHFGDGTRLSIL.

CDR3: CASKNSQGTKGYTF. CDR3 DNA: TGTGCCAGCAAAAACTCCCAGGGAACAAAGGGCTACACCTTC. The chain carries TRBV6-5 and TRBJ1-2; D is perhaps TRBD1 (5 bases). CDR1 is MNHEY and CDR2 is SVGAGI in the germline V gene. CDR3 length equals 14 residues. The V and J ends lost 7 bases and 8 bases respectively, with 20 bases between them.

There are a few counts of this clone. V gene TRBV3-1 (or the pseudogene TRBV3-2) combines with J gene TRBJ2-3; 7 nucleotides align to TRBD2. The CDR3 has 14 amino acids. V lost 2 bases and J lost 5; bases outside the gene matches: 4. CDR1 LGHDT and CDR2 YNNKEL come from the germline V gene (reference sequence). The CDR3 loop is CASSQTSVEDTQYF. CDR3 bases: TGTGCCAGCAGCCAAACTAGCGTGGAAGATACGCAGTATTTT.

J is TRBJ1-4 and V is TRBV19, with TRBD1 as a possible D gene (6 bases). V was pared by 1 base and J by 8 bases, with 17 bases between. The CDR3 length is 16 residues. Per the germline V gene, CDR1 is LNHDA and CDR2 is SQIVND (reference sequence). The CDR3 here is CASSIVPGQGREKLFF. The CDR3 nucleotides read TGTGCCAGTAGTATAGTTCCGGGACAAGGACGCGAAAAACTGTTTTTT.

This clone was counted between two and nine times. This chain links TRBV6-5 with TRBJ2-5; 8 bases fit TRBD1. The CDR3 is 15 amino acids. Germline CDR1 is MNHEY and CDR2 is SVGAGI. J lost 0 bases, V lost 6 bases, and 6 bases had no gene match. The CDR3 here is CASREDRVYQETQYF. The CDR3 DNA reads as TGTGCCAGCAGGGAGGACAGGGTGTACCAAGAGACCCAGTACTTC.

The V gene is TRBV9, the J gene TRBJ1-2; D ambiguous. V was clipped by 1 base and J by 3 bases, with 10 bases between them. The CDR3 runs to 14 residues. Germline V gene lookup returns CDR1 SGDLS and CDR2 YYNGEE. The CDR3 protein is CASSVSGVDYGYTF. The CDR3 region has the DNA TGTGCCAGCAGCGTAAGTGGGGTCGACTATGGCTACACCTTC.

The chain couples TRBV11-2 to TRBJ1-1, with no clear D. Trimming shortened V by 5 bases and J by 4 bases, and 11 bases separated the two germline ends. From germline, CDR1 is SGHAT and CDR2 FQNNGV. The CDR3 is made up of 13 amino acids. CDR3 in amino acids: CASSPRWATEAFF. CDR3 sequence (DNA): TGTGCCAGCAGCCCGAGGTGGGCCACTGAAGCTTTCTTT.

The V call is TRBV10-1, the J call TRBJ1-1, with D possibly TRBD1 on 5 matching bases. CDR3 size: 14 residues. Between the trimmed V and J ends, which lost 2 bases and 9 bases, there was a span of 16 bases. In germline, CDR1 is WNHNN, CDR2 SYGVQD (reference sequence). The CDR3 region is CASSESLSTGKAFF. Written as DNA, the CDR3 is TGCGCCAGCAGTGAGAGCCTCAGCACAGGCAAAGCTTTCTTT.

The table lists this clone with many counts. The chain employs TRBV27 and TRBJ2-7; no definite D call. The V and J ends lost 3 bases and 2 bases respectively, with 8 bases between them. The CDR3 is made up of 13 amino acids. Germline CDR1 and CDR2: MNHEY and SMNVEV (reference sequence). The CDR3 coding sequence is TGTGCCAGCAGTTTGGCCCAAGCCTACGAGCAGTACTTC. Amino acid sequence: CASSLAQAYEQYF.

This clone was found a few times. The genes are TRBV19 and TRBJ1-6; 7 positions match TRBD1. CDR3 length: 17 amino acids. Germline trimming cut 8 bases from V and 7 bases from J; bases unmatched to any gene: 17. CDR1 is LNHDA, CDR2 SQIVND, per germline (reference sequence). CDR3 residues: CASSRDITTGTNSPLHF. The CDR3 DNA reads TGTGCCAGTTCCCGAGATATCACGACAGGGACGAATTCACCCCTCCACTTT.